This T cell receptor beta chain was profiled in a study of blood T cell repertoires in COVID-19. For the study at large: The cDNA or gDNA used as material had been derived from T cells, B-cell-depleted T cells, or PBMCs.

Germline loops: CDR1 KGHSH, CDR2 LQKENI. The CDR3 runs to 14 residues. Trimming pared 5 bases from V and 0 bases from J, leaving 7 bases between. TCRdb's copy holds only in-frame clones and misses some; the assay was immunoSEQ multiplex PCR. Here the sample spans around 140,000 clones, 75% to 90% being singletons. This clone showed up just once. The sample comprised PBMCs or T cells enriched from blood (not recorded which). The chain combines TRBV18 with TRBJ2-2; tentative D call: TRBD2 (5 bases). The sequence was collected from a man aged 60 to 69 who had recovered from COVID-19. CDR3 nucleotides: TGTGCCAGCTCAGAACTAGCGAACACCGGGGAGCTGTTTTTT. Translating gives CASSELANTGELFF.